A selection of T cell receptor beta chains follows, all from one sample in a study of metastatic and nonmetastatic thyroid tumors. TCRdb re-processed the PCR reads through MiXCR. Here the sample spans 15,000 or so clones, around 3.9% being singletons. The sequenced sample consisted of tumor tissue. Every receptor here comes from a female donor with papillary thyroid cancer or a benign thyroid nodule (not recorded which). Some clones in this sample may be carry-over from other donors' samples. The CDR3 runs from the conserved cysteine through the conserved F or W. The D gene is left open where the match is weak. Expanded clones get a size class; other rows say once, few or many, or leave the size out.

>.|TRBJ1-1|TRBV19|.
TGTGCCAGTAGTATGGGGGGAGTAACGGCGGGAGCTTTCTTT
CASSMGGVTAGAFF
>.|TRBJ1-2|TRBV20-1|.
TGCAGTGCTATCCCGGCCGTGCCCTATGGCTACACCTTC
CSAIPAVPYGYTF
>.|TRBJ1-5|TRBV20-1|few
TGCAGTGCTAGTTTACCGGGTTCGAGCAATCAGCCCCAGCATTTT
CSASLPGSSNQPQHF
>TRBD1|TRBJ1-2|TRBV19|.
TGTGCCAGTATCCCGGGACAGGCCACTAACTATGGCTACACCTTC
CASIPGQATNYGYTF
>.|TRBJ2-4|TRBV11-2|.
TGTGCCAGCAGCCAGCGAAAGCCAGGATCAAACATTCAGTACTTC
CASSQRKPGSNIQYF
>.|TRBJ1-1|TRBV6-2/TRBV6-3|.
TGTGCCAGCAGTTACGGACGGCATTTTCGGAACACTGAAGCTTTCTTT
CASSYGRHFRNTEAFF
>TRBD1|TRBJ2-3|TRBV6-1|.
TGTGCCAGCAGTGAGGACAGGGGGGGCACAGATACGCAGTATTTT
CASSEDRGGTDTQYF
>TRBD1|TRBJ2-7|TRBV12-3/TRBV12-4|.
TGTGCCAGCAGCCCCGGACAGGGATACGAGCAGTACTTC
CASSPGQGYEQYF
>.|TRBJ2-7|TRBV19|few
TGTGCCAGTAGTCCCCGTTTCTCATCCCACGAGCAGTACTTC
CASSPRFSSHEQYF
>TRBD1|TRBJ1-2|TRBV19|few
TGTGCCAGTAGTATAGAACGGGGACAGCGAAAGGGCTACACCTTC
CASSIERGQRKGYTF
>.|TRBJ1-1|TRBV12-3/TRBV12-4|few
TGTGCCAGCAGTTCATGGGGGGGAATCACTGAAGCTTTCTTT
CASSSWGGITEAFF
>.|TRBJ2-2|TRBV11-2|few
TGTGCCAGCAGCCCGGGACTCAACACCGGGGAGCTGTTTTTT
CASSPGLNTGELFF
>TRBD1|TRBJ2-3|TRBV4-2|.
TGTGCCAGCAGCCCTGGACAGGTACGCACAGATACGCAGTATTTT
CASSPGQVRTDTQYF
>TRBD1|TRBJ1-2|TRBV27|.
TGTGCCAGCAGTCTTCGGGGGACAGGTAAAGCTAACTATGGCTACACCTTC
CASSLRGTGKANYGYTF
>.|TRBJ2-2|TRBV28|.
TGTGCCAGCAGTCTTGGAGGGCACACAGGGGAGCTGTTTTTT
CASSLGGHTGELFF
>.|TRBJ1-2|TRBV12-3/TRBV12-4|.
TGTGCCAGCAGTGGGGGTACAGGGAACTATGCCTACACCTTC
CASSGGTGNYAYTF
>.|TRBJ2-7|TRBV27|.
TGTGCCAGCAGTTTTCGGGGTCACTCCTACGAGCAGTACTTC
CASSFRGHSYEQYF
>TRBD1|TRBJ2-1|TRBV9|.
TGTGCCAGCAGCAGACAGGGGTCCCCCCTACAAGGGCAGTTCTTC
CASSRQGSPLQGQFF
>TRBD2|TRBJ2-1|TRBV5-1|few
TGCGCCAGCAGCTTTCTAGCGGGGGGGCGAAATGAGCAGTTCTTC
CASSFLAGGRNEQFF
>TRBD2|TRBJ2-1|TRBV2|few
TGTGCCAGCAGTGAACCGCGGGGGACTAGCGAGTTCTTC
CASSEPRGTSEFF
>.|TRBJ2-7|TRBV6-1|.
TGTTCCAGCAGCCGCAACAGGTATCGCTACGAGCAGTACTTC
CSSSRNRYRYEQYF
>TRBD1|TRBJ1-5|TRBV4-1|many
TGCGCCAGCAGCCAAGACGACAGGGGATGGACCCAGCATTTT
CASSQDDRGWTQHF
>.|TRBJ1-1|TRBV20-1|few
TGCAGTGCTAGACGGGACGGGAACACTGAAGCTTTCTTT
CSARRDGNTEAFF
>.|TRBJ1-1|TRBV11-3|.
TGTGCCAGCAGCCCGAACAGGGACACTGAAGCTTTCTTT
CASSPNRDTEAFF
>.|TRBJ1-4|TRBV6-1|.
TGTGCCAGCAGTGAAGGAGCAGAGGAGGAAAAACTGTTTTTT
CASSEGAEEEKLFF
>.|TRBJ2-1|TRBV10-2|few
TGCGCCAGCAGTGACGGACAGACGGGTCGCTCCTACAATGAGCAGTTCTTC
CASSDGQTGRSYNEQFF
>TRBD1|TRBJ1-5|TRBV2|.
TGTGCCAGCAGCGGGACAGCATTCAATCAGCCCCAGCATTTT
CASSGTAFNQPQHF
>.|TRBJ2-6|TRBV28|.
TGTGCCAGCACACGATCGGGATTTGTCTCCGGGACCAACGTCCTGACTTTC
CASTRSGFVSGTNVLTF
>.|TRBJ2-7|TRBV6-2/TRBV6-3|.
TGTGCCAGCAGTCCAGACTACGAGCAGTACTTC
CASSPDYEQYF
>.|TRBJ2-2|TRBV7-9|.
TGTGCCACCTGTGCCGGTGAGCTGTTTTTT
CATCAGELFF
>.|TRBJ2-7|TRBV6-2/TRBV6-3|.
TGTGCCAGCACCAAAGGGTACGAGCAGTACTTC
CASTKGYEQYF
>.|TRBJ1-2|TRBV6-1|.
TGTGCCAGCACCGAAAAGGGTTATGGCTACACCTTC
CASTEKGYGYTF
>TRBD1|TRBJ2-7|TRBV28|few
TGTGCCAGCAGTTTAGGGTATTTAGTGTTGAGCCGGGACAGGGAGTCCTACGAGCAGTACTTC
CASSLGYLVLSRDRESYEQYF
>.|TRBJ1-5|TRBV27|few
TGTGCCAGCAGGCGTGGGGGTAGCAATCAGCCCCAGCATTTT
CASRRGGSNQPQHF
>TRBD1|TRBJ1-1|TRBV7-8|few
TGTGCCAGCAGCTTGACAGGGGGCACTGAAGCTTTCTTT
CASSLTGGTEAFF
>.|TRBJ2-1|TRBV24-1|few
TGTGCCACCAGTGAGCCCGCTAGCGCCTGCAATGAGCAGTTCTTC
CATSEPASACNEQFF
>TRBD2|TRBJ2-1|TRBV20-1|few
TGCAGTGCTCTCGGACTAGCGGCAAACTACAATGAGCAGTTCTTC
CSALGLAANYNEQFF
>.|TRBJ1-1|TRBV6-1|.
TGTGCCAGCAGTTATACAGGGAACACTGAAGCTTTCTTT
CASSYTGNTEAFF
>.|TRBJ1-1|TRBV6-1|few
TGTGCCAGCAGAATAAGGGGGTTGAACACTGAAGCTTTCTTT
CASRIRGLNTEAFF
>.|TRBJ1-1|TRBV6-1|.
TGTGCCAGCAGGGTAGCAGGGAACACTGAAGCTTTCTTT
CASRVAGNTEAFF
>TRBD2|TRBJ2-7|TRBV6-9|.
TGTGCCAGCAGTTACTCGAAGCGGGAGGCCCGATCCTACGAGCAGTACTTC
CASSYSKREARSYEQYF
>.|TRBJ1-1|TRBV6-1|.
TGTGCCAGCAGATCTACAGAGAACACTGAAGCTTTCTTT
CASRSTENTEAFF
>.|TRBJ1-1|TRBV4-2|many
TGTGCCAGCAGCCAAGTCCAGTCAAGGGCTGAAGCTTTCTTT
CASSQVQSRAEAFF
>.|TRBJ1-2|TRBV2|.
TGTGCCAGCAGTACCCTGCCTGACTATGGCTACACCTTC
CASSTLPDYGYTF
>TRBD1|TRBJ2-5|TRBV19|.
TGTGCCAGTAGTCCGGGACAGGGATACCAAGAGACCCAGTACTTC
CASSPGQGYQETQYF
>.|TRBJ2-7|TRBV6-1|.
TGTGCCAGCATTCGGACTGGGCACAGCTCCTACGAGCAGTACTTC
CASIRTGHSSYEQYF
>.|TRBJ1-4|TRBV15|few
TGTGCCACCAGCAGAAAGGGTCGGGAAAAACTGTTTTTT
CATSRKGREKLFF
>TRBD1|TRBJ1-6|TRBV12-3/TRBV12-4|.
TGTGCCAGCAGTAGGACAGGAGGATTCTCCTATAATTCACCCCTCCACTTT
CASSRTGGFSYNSPLHF
>TRBD1|TRBJ2-2|TRBV6-1|few
TGTGCCAGCAGGCAGGGACAGGCTGGGACCGGGGAGCTGTTTTTT
CASRQGQAGTGELFF
>.|TRBJ1-6|TRBV19|few
TGTGCCAGTAGTAATGGGGGTAATAATTCACCCCTCCACTTT
CASSNGGNNSPLHF
>.|TRBJ2-7|TRBV7-9|.
TGTGCCAGCAGCTCTCTGTCCTACGAGCAGTACTTC
CASSSLSYEQYF
>.|TRBJ1-3|TRBV6-2/TRBV6-3|.
TGTGCCAGCAGGACCTCTGGAAACACCATATATTTT
CASRTSGNTIYF